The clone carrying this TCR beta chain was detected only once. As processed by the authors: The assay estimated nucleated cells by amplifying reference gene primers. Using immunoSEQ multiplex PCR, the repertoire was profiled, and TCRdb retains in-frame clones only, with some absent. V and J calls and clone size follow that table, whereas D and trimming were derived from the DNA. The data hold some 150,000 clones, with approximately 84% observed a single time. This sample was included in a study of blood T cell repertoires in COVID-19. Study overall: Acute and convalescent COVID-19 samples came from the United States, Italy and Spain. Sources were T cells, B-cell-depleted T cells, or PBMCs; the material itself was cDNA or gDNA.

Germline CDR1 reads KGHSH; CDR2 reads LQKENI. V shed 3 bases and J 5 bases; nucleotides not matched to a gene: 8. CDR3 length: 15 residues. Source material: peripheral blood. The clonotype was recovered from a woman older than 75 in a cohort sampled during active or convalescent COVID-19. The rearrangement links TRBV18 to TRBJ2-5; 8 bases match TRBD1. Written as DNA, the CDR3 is TGTGCCAGCTCACCTGGACAGGGCCCAACCGAGACCCAGTACTTC. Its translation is CASSPGQGPTETQYF.